The TCR beta chain under discussion was sequenced for a study of Graves' ophthalmopathy and Graves' hyperthyroidism listed by TCRdb under 2018. Turning to the overall study: Peripheral blood samples were taken at the time of initial diagnosis, before any treatment was given. The study used TCR beta repertoire signatures to distinguish Graves' ophthalmopathy from Graves' hyperthyroidism and to predict progression to ophthalmopathy. In total, approximately 130 blood samples were TCR-sequenced: 43 ophthalmopathy, over 70 hyperthyroidism and roughly 17 hyperthyroidism-to-ophthalmopathy patients. To explore V-J signatures that distinguish ophthalmopathy from hyperthyroidism, a discovery set of 100 patients was enrolled, made up of 40 to 45 with ophthalmopathy and 57 with stable hyperthyroidism. An independent validation cohort comprised some 19 hyperthyroidism patients and 15 to 17 patients who later progressed from hyperthyroidism to ophthalmopathy. In more than 5 hyperthyroidism patients, the T-cell repertoire of thyroid tissue was compared with the T-cell repertoire of blood. Once sampling was done, hyperthyroidism patients were given methimazole at a starting dose of 30 mg daily, while ophthalmopathy patients were given high-dose intravenous methylprednisolone. The paper as a whole reports these results and caveats: Most of the expanded thyroid clonotypes with a frequency above 0.001 were also detected in blood, and it was suggested that the thyroid immune response may be reflected by blood repertoires. In validation, the model predicted ophthalmopathy progression with 55% to 71% sensitivity and roughly 78% specificity; some 13 predicted patients were CT-confirmed with GO in a median of 6.5 months. No statistical method was used to predetermine the sample size, and group allocation was not hidden from the investigators. In cross-validation, the 13-signature model distinguished ophthalmopathy from stable hyperthyroidism with 85% to 90% sensitivity and approximately 81% specificity, and in the test set the corresponding values were approximately 79% and 70%.

V and J are trimmed by 3 bases and 2 bases, and the gene matches miss 5 bases of the junction. For CDR1 and CDR2, the germline V gene lists SGHTA and FQGNSA. The CDR3 contains 16 residues, cysteine and phenylalanine counted. Of all the DNA, just the CDR3 is kept, 48 bases in frame from base 1. As regards this clonotype: Its antigen is unknown. The input lacks base qualities; no much larger clone sits a single base away.

Ophthalmopathy patients were characterized by moderately to severely active disease, a Clinical Activity Score of at least 3, a NOSPECS grade of at least 4, and a disease duration under 3 months. Patients were excluded if they had other autoimmune diseases, uncontrolled infections, pregnancy or lactation. Diagnosis relied on clinical symptoms, serum thyroxine, TRAb, thyroid ultrasound and orbital computed tomography. PBMCs were isolated from approximately 10 ml of fresh peripheral blood by Ficoll-Paque density gradient centrifugation. Trizol reagent was used to extract the total RNA, and its quality was then checked on an Agilent 2100 Bioanalyzer. For repertoire sequencing, the TCR beta CDR3 regions were amplified from RNA transcripts. The first round of RT-PCR was done with HTBI primers and the Qiagen OneStep RT-PCR kit, and was followed by a second round of multiplex PCR, then size selection and purification. Libraries were sequenced on an Illumina HiSeq2000 using paired-end 100 bp reads. The original pipeline was this. SOAPnuke was used for read processing, and reads with adapters, uncalled bases, a mean Phred below 15, or no exact constant-primer or identifier match were discarded. COPE v1.2.5 was used to merge the high-quality paired reads. Each unique nucleotide sequence was defined as a clonotype, and clonotypes were aligned to IMGT TRB V, D and J references with MiTCR v1.1. The analysis was limited to V-J combinations with a frequency above 0.0001, which together covered roughly 99% of the repertoires. For each V-J combination, a TCR clonal expansion and chaos score was defined as the ratio of F50 clonal expansion to chaos observed in the TCRdist matrix. Welch's t-statistics and random forest were used to narrow the features down to around twelve V-J combinations, which were then fed into a naive Bayes classifier. The similarity between thyroid and blood repertoires was quantified using the Morisita-Horn index. TCRdb trimmed the raw reads at Q25, called clones with MiXCR and kept productive beta chains. All rows with the same CDR3 protein become a single entry with the most common DNA and genes. TCRdb assigned the V and J calls; the authors' analysis was not used. The sample records 650,000 to 900,000 distinct CDR3 sequences, roughly 40% of which are singletons. The ten largest clones take up 35% to 55% of the sample.

The sequence derives from an adult man with Graves' ophthalmopathy. The specimen sequenced was peripheral blood. Recombination joined TRBV7-2 with TRBJ2-5, and 11 bases in between align with TRBD2. The nucleotides are TGTGCCAGCAGCTTGGCTAGCGGGGGGCTGCAAGAGACCCAGTACTTC. It specifies CASSLASGGLQETQYF.